This T cell receptor beta chain was documented in a study of glioma-infiltrating T cells after dendritic cell vaccination. Study context: Between the early 2000s and the early 2010s, patients got autologous tumor lysate-pulsed dendritic cell vaccines.

TCRdb's table, derived via immunoSEQ multiplex PCR, lists solely in-frame clones and lacks some. The repertoire holds approximately 64,000 clones, approximately 78% seen once, with about 10% in the top ten. V trimming: 1 base; J trimming: 5 bases; junction bases outside the gene matches: 10. Germline assignment: CDR1 SGDLS and CDR2 YYNGEE. CDR3 size: 18 residues. This clone was found once. This TCR was sampled from a human donor with glioblastoma. This chain joins TRBV9 and TRBJ2-2; 11 positions match TRBD2. Sample: blood, taken before dendritic cell vaccination. DNA of the CDR3: TGTGCCAGCAGCGTACTTCATAGCGGGGGGGTCGGAACCGGGGAGCTGTTTTTT. It encodes CASSVLHSGGVGTGELFF. Together with reference TRBV9 and TRBJ2-2, the CDR3 gives the full variable domain: DSGVTQTPKHLITATGQRVTLRCSPRSGDLSVYWYQQSLDQGLQFLIQYYNGEERAKGNILERFSAQQFPDLHSELNLSSLELGDSALYFCASSVLHSGGVGTGELFFGEGSRLTVL.